These 6 T cell receptor beta chains originate from one sample sequenced in a study of T cell responses to AZD1222 COVID-19 vaccine. Method: immunoSEQ multiplex PCR; TCRdb's copy keeps in-frame clones and lacks some. The top ten clones hold 1.7% of a sample with some 200,000 clones, approximately 94% of them seen once. Sequences were derived from peripheral blood, sampled 28 days after the second dose of the MenACWY control vaccine. The origin of the receptors is an adult who received the MenACWY meningococcal vaccine as a control.

V and J are TRBV7-8 and TRBJ2-2; D is unresolved. Trimming removed 1 base from V and 7 bases from J, with 10 bases in between. Germline-derived CDR1 and CDR2 are SGHVS and FQNEAQ. The CDR3 extends over 14 amino acids. The CDR3, as DNA: TGTGCCAGCAGCTTAGGGGATTACAGCGGGGAGCTGTTTTTT. Translating gives CASSLGDYSGELFF.

The chain couples TRBV7-2 to TRBJ2-1; 8 nucleotides agree with TRBD2. The CDR3 is made up of 17 amino acids. J was trimmed by 4 bases and V by 6 bases; bases with no gene match: 14. Looked up from germline, CDR1 is SGHTA and CDR2 is FQGNSA. The CDR3 spells CASRGDFRGGRYNEQFF. Here the CDR3 DNA reads TGTGCCAGCAGGGGGGACTTCCGCGGGGGGCGATACAATGAGCAGTTCTTC.

The chain couples TRBV30 to TRBJ2-2; no definite D call. Germline lookup yields CDR1 GTSNPN and CDR2 SVGIG (reference sequence). This CDR3 is built from 14 residues. Trimming removed 3 bases from V and 6 bases from J, with 14 bases in between. The CDR3 DNA reads as TGTGCCTGGAGCCTTGGGGTGGAATCCGGGGAGCTGTTTTTT. Encoded protein: CAWSLGVESGELFF. Combining the CDR3 with reference TRBV30 and TRBJ2-2 gives the whole variable domain SQTIHQWPATLVQPVGSPLSLECTVEGTSNPNLYWYRQAAGRGLQLLFYSVGIGQISSEVPQNLSASRPQDRQFILSSKKLLLSDSGFYLCAWSLGVESGELFFGEGSRLTVL.

V is TRBV6-6 and J is TRBJ1-4; no definite D call. CDR1 is MNHNY and CDR2 is SVGAGI in the germline V gene (reference sequence). Between the trimmed V and J ends, which lost 4 bases and 0 bases, there was a span of 6 bases. This CDR3 region has 14 residues. The CDR3 spells CASSSHATNEKLFF. CDR3 nucleotides: TGTGCCAGCAGTTCCCATGCAACTAATGAAAAACTGTTTTTT.

This clone was detected once. The gene calls are TRBV11-2 and TRBJ2-5; the D call may be TRBD1 or TRBD2 (5 bases each). This CDR3 has 15 amino acids. The ends were cut back, 4 bases at V and 2 bases at J, with 14 bases in the middle. The germline V gene has CDR1 SGHAT and CDR2 FQNNGV. The CDR3 nucleotides are TGTGCCAGCAGCTCTAGAGGGGCGGATCAAGAGACCCAGTACTTC. It codes for CASSSRGADQETQYF.

CDR3 region: CASSFGTSGKSSYEQYF. CDR3 in DNA: TGCGCCAGCAGCTTTGGTACTAGCGGGAAGAGCTCCTACGAGCAGTACTTC. The gene calls are TRBV5-1 and TRBJ2-7, with TRBD2 matching 10 bases. The CDR3 contains 17 residues. Germline V gene lookup returns CDR1 SGHRS and CDR2 YFSETQ. V dropped 2 bases and J dropped 0; count of bases not matched to a gene: 8.